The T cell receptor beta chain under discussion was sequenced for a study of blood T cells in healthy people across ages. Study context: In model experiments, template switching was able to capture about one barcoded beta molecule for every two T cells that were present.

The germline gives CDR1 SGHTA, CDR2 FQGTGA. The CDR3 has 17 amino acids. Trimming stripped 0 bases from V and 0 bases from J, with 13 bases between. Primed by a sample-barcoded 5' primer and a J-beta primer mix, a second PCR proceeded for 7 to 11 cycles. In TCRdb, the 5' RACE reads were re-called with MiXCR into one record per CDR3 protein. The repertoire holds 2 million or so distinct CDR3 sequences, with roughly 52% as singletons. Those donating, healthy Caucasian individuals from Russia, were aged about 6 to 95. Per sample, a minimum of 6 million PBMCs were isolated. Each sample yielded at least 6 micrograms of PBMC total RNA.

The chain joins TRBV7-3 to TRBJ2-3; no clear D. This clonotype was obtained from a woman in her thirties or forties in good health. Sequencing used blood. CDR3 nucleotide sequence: TGTGCCAGCAGCTTAACGAGTCCAGGTTCTAGCACAGATACGCAGTATTTT. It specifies CASSLTSPGSSTDTQYF.